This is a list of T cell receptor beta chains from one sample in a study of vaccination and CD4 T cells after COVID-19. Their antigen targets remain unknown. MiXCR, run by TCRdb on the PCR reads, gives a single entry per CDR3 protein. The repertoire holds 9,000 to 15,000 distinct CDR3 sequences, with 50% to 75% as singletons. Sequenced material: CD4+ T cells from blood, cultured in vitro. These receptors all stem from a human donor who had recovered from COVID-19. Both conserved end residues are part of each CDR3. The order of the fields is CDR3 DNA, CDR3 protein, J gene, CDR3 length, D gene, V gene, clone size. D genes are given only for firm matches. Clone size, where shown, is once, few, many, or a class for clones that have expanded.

CDR3nt: TGTGCCAGCTCACCGCTACCAAGAGGGGACAGGGAAAGGAGTTTT
CDR3aa: CASSPLPRGDRERSF
j_gene: TRBJ1-3
len: 15
d_gene: TRBD1
v_gene: TRBV18
abundance: few

CDR3nt: TGTGCCAGCAGCTTAGCCCTCGGGAACACTGAAGCTTTCTTT
CDR3aa: CASSLALGNTEAFF
j_gene: TRBJ1-1
len: 14
d_gene: .
v_gene: TRBV7-9
abundance: few

CDR3nt: TGTGCCTGGAGTGTTTTTCAGGGAATGGGCGAGCAGTACTTC
CDR3aa: CAWSVFQGMGEQYF
j_gene: TRBJ2-7
len: 14
d_gene: .
v_gene: TRBV30
abundance: .

CDR3nt: TGTGCCAGCTCACCAGCTGCTAGCACAGATACGCAGTATTTT
CDR3aa: CASSPAASTDTQYF
j_gene: TRBJ2-3
len: 14
d_gene: .
v_gene: TRBV18
abundance: once

CDR3nt: TGTGCCAGCAGCATGACAGGGACCACTGAAGCTTTCTTT
CDR3aa: CASSMTGTTEAFF
j_gene: TRBJ1-1
len: 13
d_gene: TRBD1
v_gene: TRBV7-3
abundance: .

CDR3nt: TGTGCCAGCAGCATTTCCGGGACAGGGGGGTACGAGCAGTACTTC
CDR3aa: CASSISGTGGYEQYF
j_gene: TRBJ2-7
len: 15
d_gene: TRBD1
v_gene: TRBV7-8
abundance: once

CDR3nt: TGTGCCAGCAGCTCACAGGGCACATACGGGACAGGGGTGTTGAATCAGCCCCAGCATTTT
CDR3aa: CASSSQGTYGTGVLNQPQHF
j_gene: TRBJ1-5
len: 20
d_gene: TRBD1
v_gene: TRBV7-8
abundance: few

CDR3nt: TGTGCCAGCAGCCCCGCGAGCGGGAGTACTGATACGCAGTATTTT
CDR3aa: CASSPASGSTDTQYF
j_gene: TRBJ2-3
len: 15
d_gene: TRBD2
v_gene: TRBV6-2/TRBV6-3
abundance: few

CDR3nt: TGTGCCAGCAGTCTCGGACTAGCGGGATTCGAGCAGTTCTTC
CDR3aa: CASSLGLAGFEQFF
j_gene: TRBJ2-1
len: 14
d_gene: TRBD2
v_gene: TRBV27
abundance: .

CDR3nt: TGTGCCAGCAAGACCCTGAGCTCCTACAATGAGCAGTTCTTC
CDR3aa: CASKTLSSYNEQFF
j_gene: TRBJ2-1
len: 14
d_gene: .
v_gene: TRBV6-2/TRBV6-3
abundance: .

CDR3nt: TGTGCCAGCAGTTACTCGATCGGGCCCCTACGTGGCTACACCTTC
CDR3aa: CASSYSIGPLRGYTF
j_gene: TRBJ1-2
len: 15
d_gene: .
v_gene: TRBV6-5
abundance: .

CDR3nt: TGTGCCACCAGTGATTTTGGGAGCGGGTCTACCGGGGAGCTGTTTTTT
CDR3aa: CATSDFGSGSTGELFF
j_gene: TRBJ2-2
len: 16
d_gene: .
v_gene: TRBV24-1
abundance: .

CDR3nt: TGCAGTGCTAGAGATCCAGGGACAAGGAGGGACTATGGCTACACCTTC
CDR3aa: CSARDPGTRRDYGYTF
j_gene: TRBJ1-2
len: 16
d_gene: .
v_gene: TRBV20-1
abundance: few

CDR3nt: TGTGCCAGCAGCGCGGGACCGAACTTTCAAGAGACCCAGTACTTC
CDR3aa: CASSAGPNFQETQYF
j_gene: TRBJ2-5
len: 15
d_gene: .
v_gene: TRBV7-2
abundance: .

CDR3nt: TGTGCCAGCAGTTTACGACAGGGTGGGAATTCACCCCTCCACTTT
CDR3aa: CASSLRQGGNSPLHF
j_gene: TRBJ1-6
len: 15
d_gene: TRBD1
v_gene: TRBV27
abundance: .

CDR3nt: TGTGCCACCAGTGACCCCGGGCCGCAGGGGGGGGAGACCCAGTACTTC
CDR3aa: CATSDPGPQGGETQYF
j_gene: TRBJ2-5
len: 16
d_gene: .
v_gene: TRBV24-1
abundance: .

CDR3nt: TGTGCCAGCAGTCAACCAGGGGGCCACGAGCAGTACTTC
CDR3aa: CASSQPGGHEQYF
j_gene: TRBJ2-7
len: 13
d_gene: TRBD1
v_gene: TRBV6-1
abundance: once

CDR3nt: TGTGCCACCAGCTCCCGCCAACCTAGCGAGTGGACAGATACGCAGTATTTT
CDR3aa: CATSSRQPSEWTDTQYF
j_gene: TRBJ2-3
len: 17
d_gene: .
v_gene: TRBV15
abundance: .

CDR3nt: TGCAGTGCAATCCCGGGACAGGGTAATCAGCCCCAGCATTTT
CDR3aa: CSAIPGQGNQPQHF
j_gene: TRBJ1-5
len: 14
d_gene: TRBD1
v_gene: TRBV20-1
abundance: few

CDR3nt: TGTGCCAGCAGCCCTCTTTCAGGGAATAATTCACCCCTCCACTTT
CDR3aa: CASSPLSGNNSPLHF
j_gene: TRBJ1-6
len: 15
d_gene: .
v_gene: TRBV7-9
abundance: .

CDR3nt: TGTGCCAGCTCACCCCCCGCGGGGAGGGCGATCAATGAGCAGTTCTTC
CDR3aa: CASSPPAGRAINEQFF
j_gene: TRBJ2-1
len: 16
d_gene: TRBD2
v_gene: TRBV18
abundance: .

CDR3nt: TGTGCCAGCAGTTTCGCGTACCCGGTGCGCCAGCATTTT
CDR3aa: CASSFAYPVRQHF
j_gene: TRBJ1-5
len: 13
d_gene: .
v_gene: TRBV6-2/TRBV6-3
abundance: few

CDR3nt: TGTGCCAGCAGCCGCCAGAGGAAGGAAAAACTGTTTTTT
CDR3aa: CASSRQRKEKLFF
j_gene: TRBJ1-4
len: 13
d_gene: .
v_gene: TRBV7-8
abundance: .

CDR3nt: TGTGCCAGCAGCCCCAGCGGGAGCACAGATACGCAGTATTTT
CDR3aa: CASSPSGSTDTQYF
j_gene: TRBJ2-3
len: 14
d_gene: .
v_gene: TRBV7-9
abundance: .

CDR3nt: TGTGCCAGCAGTAGGGGTGTGGCTCCCCGAGGCAATGAGCAGTTCTTC
CDR3aa: CASSRGVAPRGNEQFF
j_gene: TRBJ2-1
len: 16
d_gene: .
v_gene: TRBV6-1
abundance: .

CDR3nt: TGCAGTGCTAGAGATTTCAAGCGGGAGCCGGGAGATACGCAGTATTTT
CDR3aa: CSARDFKREPGDTQYF
j_gene: TRBJ2-3
len: 16
d_gene: TRBD2
v_gene: TRBV20-1
abundance: .

CDR3nt: TGCAGTGCTAGCCGGACAGGGGCTTTCTTT
CDR3aa: CSASRTGAFF
j_gene: TRBJ1-1
len: 10
d_gene: TRBD1
v_gene: TRBV20-1
abundance: few

CDR3nt: TGCGCCAGCAGCCAAGATCCAGGGGGAAACATTCAGTACTTC
CDR3aa: CASSQDPGGNIQYF
j_gene: TRBJ2-4
len: 14
d_gene: TRBD1
v_gene: TRBV4-3
abundance: .

CDR3nt: TGTGCCAGGCGACTAGCGGGGGATTACAATGAGCAGTTCTTC
CDR3aa: CARRLAGDYNEQFF
j_gene: TRBJ2-1
len: 14
d_gene: TRBD2
v_gene: TRBV30
abundance: .

CDR3nt: TGTGCCAGCAGCTTAGGACTAGCGGGAGTACTTCGCGAGCAGTACTTC
CDR3aa: CASSLGLAGVLREQYF
j_gene: TRBJ2-7
len: 16
d_gene: TRBD2
v_gene: TRBV7-8
abundance: few

CDR3nt: TGTGCCAGCAGCCGGGACAGGGCTGGGGCCAACGTCCTGACTTTC
CDR3aa: CASSRDRAGANVLTF
j_gene: TRBJ2-6
len: 15
d_gene: TRBD1
v_gene: TRBV7-2
abundance: .

CDR3nt: TGTGCCAGTAGTATATCTAGGGCCTCCTACAATGAGCAGTTCTTC
CDR3aa: CASSISRASYNEQFF
j_gene: TRBJ2-1
len: 15
d_gene: .
v_gene: TRBV19
abundance: .

CDR3nt: TGTGCCACCAGCAGAGTATTGTCAGGCTCCTACAATGAGCAGTTCTTC
CDR3aa: CATSRVLSGSYNEQFF
j_gene: TRBJ2-1
len: 16
d_gene: .
v_gene: TRBV15
abundance: .

CDR3nt: TGTGCCAGCAAGCTCCGGGGACAAGGGGCAGACAGCTCTGGAAACACCATATATTTT
CDR3aa: CASKLRGQGADSSGNTIYF
j_gene: TRBJ1-3
len: 19
d_gene: .
v_gene: TRBV27
abundance: few